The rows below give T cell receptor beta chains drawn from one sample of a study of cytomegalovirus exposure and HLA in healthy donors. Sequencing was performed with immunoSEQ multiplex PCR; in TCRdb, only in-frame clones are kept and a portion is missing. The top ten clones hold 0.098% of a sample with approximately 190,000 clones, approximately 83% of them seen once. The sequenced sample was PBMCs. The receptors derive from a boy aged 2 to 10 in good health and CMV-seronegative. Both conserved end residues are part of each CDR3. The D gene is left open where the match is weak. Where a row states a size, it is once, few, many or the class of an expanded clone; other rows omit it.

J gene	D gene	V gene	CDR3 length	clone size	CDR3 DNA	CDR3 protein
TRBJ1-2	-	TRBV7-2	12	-	TGTGCCAGCGAAATACAGGCTTATGGCTACACCTTC	CASEIQAYGYTF
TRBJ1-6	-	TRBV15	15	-	TGTGCCACCAGCAGATCCCTCGGGTATAATTCACCCCTCCACTTT	CATSRSLGYNSPLHF
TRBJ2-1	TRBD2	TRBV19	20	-	TGTGCCAGTAGTATAGATCTAGAACTAGCGGGGCAGAGGATTTACAATGAGCAGTTCTTC	CASSIDLELAGQRIYNEQFF
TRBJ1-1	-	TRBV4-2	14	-	TGTGCCAGCAGCCAACCGGACTTCAGGTCTGAAGCTTTCTTT	CASSQPDFRSEAFF
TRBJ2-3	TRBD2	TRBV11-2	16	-	TGTGCCAGCAGCTATAGGACTAGCGGGGGGGCTTGGACGCAGTATTTT	CASSYRTSGGAWTQYF
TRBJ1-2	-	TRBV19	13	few	TGTGCCAGTTCCCAAGACATAGTTGGTCGCTACACCTTC	CASSQDIVGRYTF
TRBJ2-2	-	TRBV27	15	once	TGTGCCAGCAGTTACAGGGTGGGGAACACCGGGGAGCTGTTTTTT	CASSYRVGNTGELFF
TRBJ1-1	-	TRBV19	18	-	TGTGCCAGTAGTATCCGTTTATTCCCTAGAAGGCGGAACACTGAAGCTTTCTTT	CASSIRLFPRRRNTEAFF
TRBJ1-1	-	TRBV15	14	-	TGTGCCACCAGCATTGGCATTAAGAACACTGAAGCTTTCTTT	CATSIGIKNTEAFF
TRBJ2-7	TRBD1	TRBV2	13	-	TGTGCCAGCAGGCGAATGGGGACAGGGCCCGGGTACTTC	CASRRMGTGPGYF
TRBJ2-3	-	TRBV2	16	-	TGTGCCAGCAGTGAAAAACCTGGGGGGGGGCGCGAAACGCAGTATTTT	CASSEKPGGGRETQYF
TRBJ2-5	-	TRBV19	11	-	TGTGCCAGTAGTATCGGTCAGACCCAGTACTTC	CASSIGQTQYF
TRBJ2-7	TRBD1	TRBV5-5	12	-	TGTGCCAGCAGCCCCGACAGGGGGGAGCAGTACTTC	CASSPDRGEQYF
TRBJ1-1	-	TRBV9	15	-	TGTGCCAGCAGCGTAGGAACAGTTCGGAACACTGAAGCTTTCTTT	CASSVGTVRNTEAFF
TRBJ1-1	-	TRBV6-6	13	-	TGTGCCAGCAGTTACGGCCAGAACACTGAAGCTTTCTTT	CASSYGQNTEAFF
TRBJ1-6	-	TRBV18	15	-	TGTGCCAGCTCACCGATGGTGGGAGATGACTCACCCCTCCACTTT	CASSPMVGDDSPLHF
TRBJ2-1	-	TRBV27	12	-	TGTGCCAGCCGGGTAGGGGACAATGAGCAGTTCTTC	CASRVGDNEQFF
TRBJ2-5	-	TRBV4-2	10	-	TGTGCCAGCAGTCGAGAGACCCAGTACTTC	CASSRETQYF
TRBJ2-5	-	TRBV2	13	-	TGTGCCAGCAGTGTCGTACAGCAAGAGACCCAGTACTTC	CASSVVQQETQYF
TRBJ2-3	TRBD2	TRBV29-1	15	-	TGCAGCGTTGTAGGGACTAGCGACGGCACAGATACGCAGTATTTT	CSVVGTSDGTDTQYF
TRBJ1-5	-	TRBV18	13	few	TGTGCCAGCTCACCCCCCAACGGAGGGCCCCAGCATTTT	CASSPPNGGPQHF
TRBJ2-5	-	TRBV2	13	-	TGTGCCAGCAGCCAAAACTATCAGAAGACCCAGTACTTC	CASSQNYQKTQYF
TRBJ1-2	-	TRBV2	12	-	TGTGCCAGCAGTATCCGGGACTATGGCTACACCTTC	CASSIRDYGYTF
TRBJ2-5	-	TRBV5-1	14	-	TGCGCCAGCAGCTTGTTGGCTAGGGAAGAGGGCCAGTACTTC	CASSLLAREEGQYF
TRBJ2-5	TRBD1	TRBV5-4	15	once	TGTGCCAGCAGCTCTTTCGGACAGGGAATAAAGACCCAGTACTTC	CASSSFGQGIKTQYF
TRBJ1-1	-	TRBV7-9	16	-	TGTGCCAGCAGCTTAGTCGGGGGGCCCAGCAACACTGAAGCTTTCTTT	CASSLVGGPSNTEAFF
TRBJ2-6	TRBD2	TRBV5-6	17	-	TGTGCCAGCAGCTTGACTAGCGCTCCCTCTGGGGCCAACGTCCTGACTTTC	CASSLTSAPSGANVLTF
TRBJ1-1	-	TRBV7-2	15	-	TGTGCCAGCAGCTTAGCGAGCGGGGATTACACTGAAGCTTTCTTT	CASSLASGDYTEAFF
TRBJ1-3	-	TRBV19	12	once	TGTGCCAGTAGCCTGCCGCGAGCCACCATATATTTT	CASSLPRATIYF
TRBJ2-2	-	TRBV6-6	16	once	TGTGCCAGCAGTAAACCAAGAACGGGAAACACCGGGGAGCTGTTTTTT	CASSKPRTGNTGELFF
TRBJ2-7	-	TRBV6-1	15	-	TGTGCCAGCAGCTCTTACCGGGGGGCCTACTACGAGCAGTACTTC	CASSSYRGAYYEQYF
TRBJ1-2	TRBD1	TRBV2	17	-	TGTGCCAGCAGTGAAACCCCCCTCGGGACAGCAAACTATGGCTACACCTTC	CASSETPLGTANYGYTF
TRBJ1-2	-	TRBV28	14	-	TGTGCCAGCAACCGTCGGGGACAAAACTATGGCTACACCTTC	CASNRRGQNYGYTF
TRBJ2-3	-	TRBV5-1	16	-	TGCGCCAGCAGCTTGGTGGCGGGGGCCCTCACAGATACGCAGTATTTT	CASSLVAGALTDTQYF
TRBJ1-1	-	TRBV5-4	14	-	TGTGCCAGCAGCTTCTTTCGGTCAAACACTGAAGCTTTCTTT	CASSFFRSNTEAFF
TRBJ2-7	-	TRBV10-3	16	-	TGTGCCATCAGTGCCTATATGAGGGAGGTCCCCTACGAGCAGTACTTC	CAISAYMREVPYEQYF
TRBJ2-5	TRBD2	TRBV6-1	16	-	TGTGCCAGCAGTGAAGCGCCGGGAGGGGCGGAAGAGACCCAGTACTTC	CASSEAPGGAEETQYF
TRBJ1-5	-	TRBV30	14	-	TGTGCCTGGGGAGGGCCCGGGGGCAATCAGCCCCAGCATTTT	CAWGGPGGNQPQHF
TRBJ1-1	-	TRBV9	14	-	TGTGCCAGCAGCGTAGCGGGGGGCAACACTGAAGCTTTCTTT	CASSVAGGNTEAFF
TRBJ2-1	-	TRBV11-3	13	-	TGTGCCAGACTTTTAAAGCGGTTAAATGAGCAGTTCTTC	CARLLKRLNEQFF
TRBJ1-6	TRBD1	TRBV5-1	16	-	TGCGCCAGCAGCTTAGGGACAGGGCGGAACGAGTCACCCCTCCACTTT	CASSLGTGRNESPLHF
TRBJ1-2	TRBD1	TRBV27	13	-	TGTGCCAGCAGACGTGGACAGGGGGGCGGCTACACCTTC	CASRRGQGGGYTF